This record looks at one T cell receptor (beta chain) sequence and its context. The V and J ends lost 5 bases and 4 bases, in that order; junction bases with no gene match: 6. This CDR3 spans 15 amino acids. CDR1 is SGHAT and CDR2 is FQNNGV in the germline V gene. The entry originates in a study of technical replicates of blood from a handful of donors. Libraries were prepared by immunoSEQ multiplex PCR; TCRdb keeps only in-frame clonotypes and omits some of them. The table lists over 50,000 clones, about 92% of them singletons. The chain combines TRBV11-2 with TRBJ2-7; TRBD2 agrees at 12 bases. The sample comprised PBMCs. The TCR originated in a human donor in good health. Some clones in this sample may be carry-over from other donors' samples. The CDR3 bases are TGTGCCAGCAGCCTTGGACTAGCGGGACGGTACGAGCAGTACTTC. Translating it yields CASSLGLAGRYEQYF.